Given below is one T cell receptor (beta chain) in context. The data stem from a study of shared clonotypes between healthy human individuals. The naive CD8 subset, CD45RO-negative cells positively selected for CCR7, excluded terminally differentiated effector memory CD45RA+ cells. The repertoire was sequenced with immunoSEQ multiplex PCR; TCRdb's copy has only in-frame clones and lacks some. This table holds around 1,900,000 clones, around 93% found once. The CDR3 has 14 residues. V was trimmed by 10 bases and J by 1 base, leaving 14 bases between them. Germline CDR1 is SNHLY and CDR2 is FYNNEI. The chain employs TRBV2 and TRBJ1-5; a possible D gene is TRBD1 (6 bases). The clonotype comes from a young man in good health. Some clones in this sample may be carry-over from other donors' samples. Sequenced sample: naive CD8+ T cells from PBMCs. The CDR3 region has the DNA TGTGCCACCAGACGGGGGCTGAGCAATCAGCCCCAGCATTTT. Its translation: CATRRGLSNQPQHF.